The clone carrying this T cell receptor beta chain was observed once. This could be a read error, since a much larger clone is one nucleotide away. This entry comes from a study of tumor-infiltrating lymphocytes in primary liver carcinoma. Study summary: Aged between 30 and 69 years, the patients were men and women. Maximum tumor diameters ranged from roughly 4.2 to 11 cm, stage T1-T3 N0M0. Roughly 3.65 to 7.5 million productive TCRbeta reads were obtained per sample, with similar numbers across tissue types.

The template, approximately 500 ng total RNA, yielded TCR beta cDNA made with a constant-region primer. Modified slightly, ARM-PCR produced TCR beta libraries over three nested multiplex PCR rounds. Each CDR3 protein gets one entry after TCRdb re-called the multiplex PCR reads with MiXCR. The data show around 170,000 distinct CDR3 sequences, 50% to 75% seen once. They got blood RNA out of unsorted whole blood and also pulled out germline DNA. Collected before surgery were about 4.3 milliliters of peripheral blood. Sequenced sample: peripheral blood. The TCR was taken from a man aged 40-55 years with primary liver carcinoma and hepatitis B virus infection.

For the CDR3, the DNA is TGTGCCAGCAGCTCTGGAGAGTCCTACGAGCAGTACTTC. Translating gives CASSSGESYEQYF. The chain recombines TRBV13 with TRBJ2-7; D remains ambiguous. Germline V gene sequence: CDR1 PRHDT, CDR2 FYEKMQ (reference sequence). This CDR3 contains 13 residues. V was clipped by 4 bases and J by 1 base, with 8 bases between them.